The clone carrying this TCR beta chain was observed a few times. TCRdb reprocessed the 5' RACE reads with MiXCR, giving one entry per CDR3 protein. The sample has approximately 220,000 distinct CDR3 sequences, less than 8% seen once. The data were taken from a study of identical twins. V gave up 4 bases and J gave up 5 bases; unmatched junction bases: 9. Germline CDR1 is KGHDR and CDR2 is SFDVKD. CDR3 length equals 16 residues. The sample was also linked to a second study, of yellow fever vaccine responses in identical twins.

The sequence was collected from a woman under 30 in good health. Sequenced: memory (CD45RO+) T cells sorted from blood. V gene TRBV24-1 combines with J gene TRBJ2-5; 10 bases are shared with TRBD1. The CDR3 region is CATSDRQGARAETQYF. CDR3 in DNA: TGTGCCACCAGTGACCGACAGGGGGCAAGGGCGGAGACCCAGTACTTC.